Following are 28 T cell receptor beta chains from one sample sequenced in a study of Ad26.COV2.S vaccination and SARS-CoV-2 variants. Treatment defined: some 20 received Ad26.COV2.S at low or high dose, single or two shots; roughly 5 received placebo; per-sample allocation not given. Day 63 following the first vaccine or placebo injection was when the samples were taken. The repertoire was sequenced with immunoSEQ multiplex PCR; TCRdb's copy has only in-frame clones and lacks some. The table lists 250,000 or so clones, roughly nine tenths of them singletons. The source was peripheral blood, collected in a trial of Ad26.COV2.S vaccine versus placebo. The receptors originated from a person aged 18 to 59 who received the Ad26.COV2.S COVID-19 vaccine or a placebo.

This chain connects TRBV27 to TRBJ2-1; 7 nucleotides agree with TRBD2. This CDR3 region has 12 residues. Unmatched junction bases numbered 2, after V lost 3 bases and J lost 9 bases. Germline CDR1 MNHEY, CDR2 SMNVEV (reference sequence). Here the CDR3 reads CASSFAGVEQFF. In DNA, the CDR3 is TGTGCCAGCAGTTTCGCGGGAGTTGAGCAGTTCTTC.

This rearrangement joins TRBV7-3 to TRBJ2-3, with D perhaps matching TRBD1 (6 bases). Germline lookup yields CDR1 SGHTA and CDR2 FQGTGA. The CDR3 covers 14 residues. V shed 6 bases and J shed 4 bases, with 14 bases lying between them. The CDR3 nucleotides are TGTGCCAGCAGTCGTAAACAGGGACCAGATACGCAGTATTTT. Translating it yields CASSRKQGPDTQYF.

The rearrangement joins TRBV3-1 (or the pseudogene TRBV3-2) to TRBJ2-1; 7 bases are a match to TRBD1. The CDR3 has 15 amino acids. Germline V lookup: CDR1 LGHDT, CDR2 YNNKEL (reference sequence). V lost 5 bases to trimming and J lost 9 bases; unmatched junction nucleotides: 13. The CDR3 nucleotides read TGTGCCAGCAGCTCGGGACAGCTGAGTAGTAGTGAGCAGTTCTTC. Protein product: CASSSGQLSSSEQFF.

The chain uses TRBV14 and TRBJ2-5; 8 bases agree with TRBD1. Per germline, CDR1 SGHDN and CDR2 FVKESK. The V and J ends lost 3 bases and 2 bases, in that order; junction bases with no gene match: 8. This CDR3 region has 16 residues. CDR3 nucleotide sequence: TGTGCCAGCAGCCATTGGACAGGGAACTTACAAGAGACCCAGTACTTC. Translation gives CASSHWTGNLQETQYF.

The CDR3 region is CATRQGPATNEKLFF. DNA of the CDR3: TGTGCCACCCGACAGGGCCCGGCAACTAATGAAAAACTGTTTTTT. The rearrangement joins TRBV6-5 to TRBJ1-4; TRBD1 agrees at 7 bases. The germline CDR1 and CDR2 sequences are MNHEY and SVGAGI. With V trimmed by 10 bases and J by 0 bases, 8 bases remained unmatched. The CDR3 length is 15 residues.

The CDR3 DNA reads as TGCGCCAGCAGCCAAGGGGTACCCGGCCTGGAAAAACTGTTTTTT. Translation: CASSQGVPGLEKLFF. The V and J genes are TRBV4-1 and TRBJ1-4, with D hard to call. The length of the CDR3 is 15 residues. In germline, CDR1 is MGHRA, CDR2 YSYEKL. V dropped 1 base and J dropped 8 bases, with 14 bases sitting between them.

This chain links TRBV28 with TRBJ2-1, with 9 bases that match TRBD2. This CDR3 contains 16 residues. J was trimmed by 7 bases and V by 3 bases; bases with no gene match: 10. Germline V gives CDR1 MDHEN, CDR2 SYDVKM. The DNA for the CDR3 is TGTGCCAGCAGTTTCCCCCGGGCGGGAGGGCGAAATGAGCAGTTCTTC. This codes for CASSFPRAGGRNEQFF.

The chain is built from TRBV6-6 and TRBJ2-5; D ambiguous. The CDR3 runs 16 residues. V shed 6 bases and J shed 1 base, with 18 bases lying between them. CDR1 and CDR2 (germline): MNHNY, SVGAGI (reference sequence). In nucleotides, the CDR3 is TGTGCCAGCAGACGACCCGGAAGGTCCACCCAAGAGACCCAGTACTTC. Translation gives CASRRPGRSTQETQYF.

V is TRBV7-2 and J is TRBJ2-7; D is ambiguous. Germline CDR1 and CDR2: SGHTA and FQGNSA. This CDR3 has 13 residues. The ends were cut back, 1 base at V and 6 bases at J, with 10 bases in the middle. The CDR3 loop reads CASSLGVTSEQYF. The CDR3 bases are TGTGCCAGCAGCTTAGGGGTGACATCCGAGCAGTACTTC.

The V gene is TRBV27, the J gene TRBJ2-7; D is possibly TRBD1 (6 bases). The CDR3 length is 14 residues. Germline V gene lookup returns CDR1 MNHEY and CDR2 SMNVEV (reference sequence). V was trimmed by 6 bases and J by 1 base, leaving 13 bases between them. DNA of the CDR3: TGTGCCAGCAGCAAGAGCAGGGGTTCCTACGAGCAGTACTTC. This codes for CASSKSRGSYEQYF.

This chain's CDR3 is CASSLNRASTDTQYF. CDR3 coding DNA: TGTGCCAGCAGCTTGAACCGTGCTAGCACAGATACGCAGTATTTT. This sequence joins TRBV13 and TRBJ2-3; no clear D. The CDR3 extends over 15 amino acids. CDR1 and CDR2 from the germline V gene are PRHDT and FYEKMQ (reference sequence). V was cut by 3 bases and J by 0 bases, with 10 bases left in between.

This chain connects TRBV5-1 to TRBJ2-1; 11 bases are shared with TRBD2. Trimming cost V 5 bases and J 7 bases; bases outside gene matches: 5. Germline V lookup: CDR1 SGHRS, CDR2 YFSETQ. The CDR3 runs to 14 residues. CDR3 sequence reads: CASSVAGGQNEQFF. The CDR3, as DNA: TGCGCCAGCAGTGTAGCGGGGGGGCAAAATGAGCAGTTCTTC.

This sequence joins TRBV5-1 and TRBJ2-4; weak D call: TRBD1 (6 bases). This CDR3 region has 14 residues. The ends were cut back, 0 bases at V and 6 bases at J, with 10 bases in the middle. CDR1 SGHRS and CDR2 YFSETQ come from the germline V gene. CDR3 region: CASSLDRAGNIQYF. Here the CDR3 DNA reads TGCGCCAGCAGCTTGGACAGGGCAGGAAACATTCAGTACTTC.

This sequence joins TRBV19 and TRBJ1-5, with a weak D call TRBD1 (5 bases). Germline V gene data show CDR1 as LNHDA and CDR2 as SQIVND (reference sequence). Between the trimmed V and J ends, which lost 7 bases and 0 bases, there was a span of 16 bases. The CDR3 is 16 amino acids. The CDR3 DNA reads as TGTGCCAGTACCACATACGGGACTCCTAGCAATCAGCCCCAGCATTTT. Amino acid sequence: CASTTYGTPSNQPQHF.

CDR3 bases: TGCGCCAGCAGCTCCTCCCGGGGGTCGGCAGAGACCCAGTACTTC. It encodes CASSSSRGSAETQYF. The chain couples TRBV5-1 to TRBJ2-5; TRBD2 is a possible D gene (6 bases). The germline V gene encodes CDR1 SGHRS and CDR2 YFSETQ. There are 15 residues in the CDR3. The V gene lost 3 bases and the J gene lost 4 bases, with 16 bases spanning the gap. Complete variable domain (other parts from reference TRBV5-1 and TRBJ2-5): KAGVTQTPRYLIKTRGQQVTLSCSPISGHRSVSWYQQTPGQGLQFLFEYFSETQRNKGNFPGRFSGRQFSNSRSEMNVSTLELGDSALYLCASSSSRGSAETQYFGPGTRLLVL.

V gene TRBV6-5 combines with J gene TRBJ1-1, with a possible D match to TRBD1 (5 bases). The ends were cut back, 7 bases at V and 5 bases at J, with 11 bases in the middle. The V gene's germline CDR1 is MNHEY and CDR2 SVGAGI. This CDR3 region has 12 residues. Here the CDR3 DNA reads TGTGCCAGCACGAAGGGGCAGACTGAAGCTTTCTTT. Translated, it gives CASTKGQTEAFF.

The chain recombines TRBV4-3 with TRBJ2-2, with D perhaps matching TRBD1 or TRBD2 (5 bases each). This CDR3 region has 16 residues. V was trimmed by 1 base and J by 5 bases, leaving 14 bases between them. CDR1 and CDR2 from the germline V gene are LGHNA and YSLEER. The CDR3 nucleotides read TGCGCCAGCAGCCAAGCTTTTGGGGGTTCAACCGGGGAGCTGTTTTTT. Encoded protein: CASSQAFGGSTGELFF.

Remarks on this clone: At the DNA level, this CDR3 is encoded by other sequences in the same sample as well. The chain links TRBV10-3 to TRBJ2-3; D is unclear. The germline gives CDR1 ENHRY, CDR2 SYGVKD. The V and J ends lost 3 bases and 0 bases respectively, with 1 base between them. CDR3 length: 12 amino acids. CDR3 nucleotide sequence: TGTGCCATCAGTGAAAGCACAGATACGCAGTATTTT. Its translation is CAISESTDTQYF.

The V call is TRBV4-3, the J call TRBJ1-2; no clear D. This CDR3 has 13 amino acids. The V end lost 1 base, the J end lost 3 bases, and 6 bases lay between the germline ends. Germline V gene lookup returns CDR1 LGHNA and CDR2 YSLEER. CDR3 sequence reads: CASSQGGYYGYTF. Here the CDR3 DNA reads TGCGCCAGCAGCCAAGGAGGGTACTATGGCTACACCTTC.

This chain uses TRBV9 with TRBJ2-3; a weak D match, TRBD1 (6 bases). Trimming left V 3 bases short and J 4 bases short, with 24 bases between. Germline V gives CDR1 SGDLS, CDR2 YYNGEE. This CDR3 has 18 residues. The CDR3 loop reads CASSAFRGLGGHPDTQYF. CDR3 in DNA: TGTGCCAGCAGCGCATTCCGGGGCCTAGGGGGACACCCAGATACGCAGTATTTT.

The chain uses TRBV5-1 and TRBJ1-1; 7 bases agree with TRBD1. The CDR3 covers 15 residues. With V trimmed by 3 bases and J by 5 bases, 10 bases remained unmatched. CDR1 is SGHRS and CDR2 is YFSETQ in the germline V gene. In DNA form, the CDR3 reads TGCGCCAGCAGCTCCCTTTACAGGGGTTCGACTGAAGCTTTCTTT. Its translation is CASSSLYRGSTEAFF.

J is TRBJ2-7 and V is TRBV20-1; TRBD2 matches 10 bases. This CDR3 is 15 amino acids long. Unmatched junction bases numbered 8, after V lost 3 bases and J lost 3 bases. Germline CDR1 is DFQATT and CDR2 is SNEGSKA (reference sequence). This chain's CDR3 is CSASPGLAEFYEQYV. The CDR3 DNA is TGCAGTGCTAGTCCCGGACTAGCGGAGTTCTACGAGCAGTACGTC.

This clone was seen a single time. This chain joins TRBV18 and TRBJ2-1; 7 bases agree with TRBD1. V shed 4 bases and J 6 bases; nucleotides not matched to a gene: 6. The germline V gene has CDR1 KGHSH and CDR2 LQKENI. The CDR3 length is 14 residues. This CDR3 is CASSREGASNEQFF. In DNA form, the CDR3 reads TGTGCCAGCTCACGTGAGGGGGCCAGCAATGAGCAGTTCTTC. The whole variable domain, remainder taken from reference TRBV18 and TRBJ2-1, is NAGVMQNPRHLVRRRGQEARLRCSPMKGHSHVYWYRQLPEEGLKFMVYLQKENIIDESGMPKERFSAEFPKEGPSILRIQQVVRGDSAAYFCASSREGASNEQFFGPGTRLTVL.

A few counts support this clone. The V gene is TRBV5-8, the J gene TRBJ2-5, with D unclear. This CDR3 spans 16 amino acids. The V gene's germline CDR1 is SGHTS and CDR2 YDEGEE. Deletions cut 0 bases from V and 2 bases from J, with 14 bases between. CDR3 DNA: TGTGCCAGCAGCTTGGGCCAGGCCCTACGACAAGAGACCCAGTACTTC. Translating gives CASSLGQALRQETQYF.

V usage is TRBV18 and J usage is TRBJ1-1; 7 bases are a match to TRBD1. The J segment lost 1 base and the V segment lost 1 base, leaving 3 bases of the junction unmatched. The CDR3 has 15 amino acids. Germline assignment: CDR1 KGHSH and CDR2 LQKENI. Here the CDR3 reads CASSPRTGENTEAFF. CDR3 DNA: TGTGCCAGCTCACCACGGACAGGAGAGAACACTGAAGCTTTCTTT. Full variable domain (remainder filled in from reference TRBV18 and TRBJ1-1): NAGVMQNPRHLVRRRGQEARLRCSPMKGHSHVYWYRQLPEEGLKFMVYLQKENIIDESGMPKERFSAEFPKEGPSILRIQQVVRGDSAAYFCASSPRTGENTEAFFGQGTRLTVV.

This chain uses TRBV29-1 with TRBJ2-5; the D gene is possibly TRBD2 (7 bases). CDR1 and CDR2 (germline): SQVTM, ANQGSEA. The CDR3 consists of 14 residues. V was pared by 4 bases and J by 7 bases, with 19 bases between. The CDR3 DNA sequence: TGCAGCGTTGTCGCGACGGGGGGCAGAGGGACCCAGTACTTC. As protein: CSVVATGGRGTQYF.

The chain joins TRBV21-1 to TRBJ2-1; the table's D call, TRBD1, has no DNA check behind it. TRBV21-1 is listed as a pseudogene. The CDR3 sequence is 14 residues long. CDR3 amino acids: CANSAQKSQQEQFF. The DNA of the CDR3 is TGTGCCAACTCGGCACAAAAAAGCCAACAGGAGCAGTTCTTC.

The chain recombines TRBV5-1 with TRBJ2-3, with D perhaps matching TRBD2 (6 bases). The CDR3 consists of 15 residues. In germline, CDR1 is SGHRS, CDR2 YFSETQ. V was pared by 5 bases and J by 4 bases, with 17 bases between. The CDR3 spells CASRPGAANADTQYF. The CDR3 nucleotides are TGCGCCAGCAGACCGGGAGCAGCAAACGCAGATACGCAGTATTTT.